This TCR beta chain was obtained from a study of response to subunit inactivated influenza vaccine. General study points: The authors proposed limited new T cell recruitment per seasonal influenza vaccination.

Notes on this clonotype: Antigen: not known.

TCRdb re-called the RT-PCR reads with MiXCR, one entry per CDR3 protein. The profile covers around 190,000 distinct CDR3 sequences, with under 15% appearing a single time and about a quarter taken by the ten largest. The starting material was CD8+ T cells sorted from PBMCs, obtained 4 to 6 days after vaccination. The sequence came from a man in his fifties who received an inactivated influenza vaccine.

Here the CDR3 DNA reads TGTGCCAGCGCCCCGGAGAGTACCGGGGAGCTGTTTTTT. The encoded protein is CASAPESTGELFF. V and J are TRBV7-3 and TRBJ2-2; the D is unclear. Germline assignment: CDR1 SGHTA and CDR2 FQGTGA. There are 13 residues in the CDR3. Trimming cost V 8 bases and J 5 bases, with 12 bases left between them.